This TCR beta chain was retrieved from a study of CD8+ T cells in alopecia areata (dated by TCRdb to 2017 to 2018). About the investigation overall: The treated patients, all with moderate-to-severe alopecia areata, were enrolled in an open-label pilot trial of oral tofacitinib given at 5 to 10 mg twice daily. Amplification of TCRbeta CDR3 regions was done by immunoSEQ multiplex PCR using 35 Vbeta forward primers and 13 Jbeta reverse primers. RNA came from the PAXgene miRNA kit for fixed scalp, the miRNeasy kit for PBMCs, and the RNeasy kit for mouse skin. The SALT score, which quantifies the percentage of affected scalp surface area, was used to measure disease severity in treated patients. High-throughput TCRbeta sequencing was used to examine T cell clonal expansion in alopecia areata in both the C3H/HeJ mouse model and human patients. Human TCRbeta sequencing covered scalp tissue and sorted CD4+ and CD8+ peripheral blood T cells from patchy and totalis/universalis alopecia areata patients and healthy controls. Biopsies were taken from tofacitinib-treated patients at baseline and at 4 and 24 weeks of treatment, and a later scalp biopsy was taken in several of the tofacitinib-treated patients. Clonality in the scalp was compared among normal scalp (n=4), patchy alopecia areata scalp (n=8), and alopecia totalis/universalis scalp (n=8). Tofacitinib was administered for 6 to 18 months, and 6 months of follow-up off drug were then conducted to assess delayed response and recurrence. The investigation overall reported the following: Compared with mice, TCR sequences shared between patients were less clear, possibly partly because of HLA diversity across the patient population. Compared with normal scalp, lesional scalp, particularly in alopecia totalis/universalis, had higher clonality and more expanded CD8+ clones, which suggests antigenic drive. Unlike mouse skin, which is dominated by gammadelta T cells, normal human skin has resident alphabeta T cells that are also sequenced, and this complicates analysis of the scalp TCR repertoire. Because the treated cohort was small and had just a single nonresponder, larger studies are needed to establish links between baseline CD8+ expansion and response. Scalp clonality and the number of expanded CD8+ clones among the top 100 scalp clones were significantly decreased by tofacitinib. During tofacitinib treatment, many expanded lesional clones stuck around in both scalp and blood, and this persistence may partly explain why relapse happens after treatment is stopped.

The sample's time point, from its label and the paper: around 28 days on oral tofacitinib. What the treatment or condition label conveys for this sample: oral pan-JAK inhibitor, 5-10 mg twice daily. From alopecia areata patients, peripheral blood was collected along with lesional scalp punch biopsies. PBMCs were isolated by density centrifugation and stained for CD3, CD4 and CD8, after which CD4+ and CD8+ T cells were sorted on a FACSAria. The library was prepared using the immunoSEQ multiplex PCR assay. To provide template for TCR sequencing, every sample had RNA extracted and reverse transcribed into cDNA. SuperScript III was used for first-strand cDNA synthesis, primed with a 2:1 mix of oligo-dT and random hexamers. Amplification bias was assessed with a synthetic immune receptor repertoire, and residual bias was removed computationally. As for the original processing: After raw reads were preprocessed to remove errors, the CDR3 was defined following IMGT conventions as running from the conserved cysteine to phenylalanine. To get clonality, Shannon entropy was normalized by log2 of the number of productive unique TCRs and the result was subtracted from 1. Scalp TCRbeta sequences were cross-referenced with sorted blood CD4 and CD8 repertoires so that the CD4 or CD8 identity of scalp clones could be inferred. The immuneACCESS repertoire file appears here via TCRdb, limited to in-frame rearrangements. These files lack a portion of the clones; in checked studies, under half of the deficit traces to unresolved V genes, and the cause of the others is not known. The V and J calls and clone size are taken from that table; D and trimming were inferred from the DNA. For this sample the table gives fewer than 150,000 clones, of which approximately 52% were detected only once. The ten largest clonotypes hold just under 30% of the sample.

CDR1 SGHVS and CDR2 FNYEAQ were looked up in the germline V gene. Ends trimmed: V by 5 bases, J by 4 bases; bases unmatched to a gene: 10. Counted from cysteine to phenylalanine, this CDR3 has 16 amino acids. Only CDR3 DNA remains: 48 bases, in frame from the first base. A note on this clone: What this receptor recognizes is not known. Base qualities are missing; no much larger clone stands one base away.

The receptor chain draws on TRBV7-6 and TRBJ2-5; the central 10 bases match TRBD1. Sequences were derived from CD8+ T cells sorted from blood, sampled at week 4, from a patient treated with tofacitinib. This clonotype was sampled from a human donor with alopecia areata. At the DNA level, the sequence is TGTGCCAGCAGCCCCCCCCGGGACAGGGGCCTAGAGACCCAGTACTTC. This translates into CASSPPRDRGLETQYF.